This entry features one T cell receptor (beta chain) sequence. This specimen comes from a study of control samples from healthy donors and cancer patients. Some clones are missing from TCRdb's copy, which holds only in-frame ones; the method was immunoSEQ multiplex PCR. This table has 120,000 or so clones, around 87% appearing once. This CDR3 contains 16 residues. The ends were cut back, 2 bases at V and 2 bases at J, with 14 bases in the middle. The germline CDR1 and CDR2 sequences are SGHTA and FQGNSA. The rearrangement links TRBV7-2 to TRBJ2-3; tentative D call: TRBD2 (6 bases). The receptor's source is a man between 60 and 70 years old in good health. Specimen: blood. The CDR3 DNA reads TGTGCCAGCAGCTTACAGGGCGGGGCTTACACAGATACGCAGTATTTT. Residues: CASSLQGGAYTDTQYF. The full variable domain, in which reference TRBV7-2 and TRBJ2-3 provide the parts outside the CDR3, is GAGVSQSPSNKVTEKGKDVELRCDPISGHTALYWYRQSLGQGLEFLIYFQGNSAPDKSGLPSDRFSAERTGGSVSTLTIQRTQQEDSAVYLCASSLQGGAYTDTQYFGPGTRLTVL.